This T cell receptor beta chain was recovered during a study of T cell responses to AZD1222 COVID-19 vaccine. Assay used: immunoSEQ multiplex PCR; TCRdb lists only in-frame clones, some missing. The table lists 120,000 to 150,000 clones, approximately 95% of them singletons. The V gene lost 5 bases and the J gene lost 4 bases, with 19 bases spanning the gap. Germline V CDR1 and CDR2: LNHDA, SQIVND (reference sequence). The CDR3 loop spans 16 amino acids. Study-level results: Repertoires were obtained only post-peak T cell response. White British donors predominated, females outnumbered males, and clonal diversity was possibly underestimated. Recipients of two AZD1222 doses showed rising Spike-specific TCR breadth and depth. Only a handful of individuals given AZD1222 were seropositive at baseline.

Comment on this clone: The antigen is unknown.

The chain links TRBV19 to TRBJ2-3; tentatively, D is TRBD2 (7 bases). The sequenced sample was peripheral blood, obtained on day 0 of MenACWY control vaccination. The source of this sequence is an adult in good health. The CDR3 sequence: CASSPGPRGGPDTQYF. The CDR3 coding sequence is TGTGCCAGTAGTCCGGGACCCCGCGGGGGCCCAGATACGCAGTATTTT.